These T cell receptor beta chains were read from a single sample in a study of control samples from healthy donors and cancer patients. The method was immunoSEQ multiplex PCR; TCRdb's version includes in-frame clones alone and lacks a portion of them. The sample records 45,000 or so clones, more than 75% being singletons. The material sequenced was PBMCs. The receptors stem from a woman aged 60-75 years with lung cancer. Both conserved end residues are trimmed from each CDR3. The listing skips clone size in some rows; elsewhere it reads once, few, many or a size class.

CDR3 protein: ASSQELGQPFLPLH; V gene: TRBV4-1; clone size: .
CDR3 protein: AWSYKTGGADGYT; V gene: TRBV30; clone size: .
CDR3 protein: ASSEAPDSVTYEQF; V gene: TRBV6-2/TRBV6-3; clone size: .
CDR3 protein: AIKGLAGAPFDEQF; V gene: TRBV10-3; clone size: .
CDR3 protein: ASSQGGSYEQY; V gene: TRBV4-3; clone size: .
CDR3 protein: AIKIESSYNEQF; V gene: TRBV10-3; clone size: .
CDR3 protein: ASSFPREGTEAF; V gene: TRBV7-9; clone size: .
CDR3 protein: ASSEVGDTQY; V gene: TRBV6-1; clone size: .
CDR3 protein: ASSLDRGPMGAF; V gene: TRBV5-5; clone size: .
CDR3 protein: ASTSGGPTPYEQY; V gene: TRBV19; clone size: .
CDR3 protein: ASSLWEQVNNEQF; V gene: TRBV5-5; clone size: .
CDR3 protein: ASSELGSFEAF; V gene: TRBV2; clone size: .
CDR3 protein: ASSYGQHNEKLF; V gene: TRBV6-5; clone size: .
CDR3 protein: ATSRVRRAPDTQY; V gene: TRBV15; clone size: .
CDR3 protein: ASSTDRAFRNEQF; V gene: TRBV7-7; clone size: .
CDR3 protein: ASSPQCAPPIPCSGANVLT; V gene: TRBV3-1/TRBV3-2; clone size: .
CDR3 protein: ASSLAGTDTQY; V gene: TRBV27; clone size: once
CDR3 protein: ASSDPTRGIGGDTQY; V gene: TRBV2; clone size: .
CDR3 protein: ASSLTSYGYT; V gene: TRBV5-4; clone size: .
CDR3 protein: ASSGQGENEKLF; V gene: TRBV5-1; clone size: .
CDR3 protein: SVSDRQGAGETQY; V gene: TRBV29-1; clone size: .
CDR3 protein: ASSNKRTSENNEQF; V gene: TRBV5-1; clone size: .
CDR3 protein: ASSIVGGAQPQH; V gene: TRBV19; clone size: .
CDR3 protein: ASSQAPTEGQPQH; V gene: TRBV19; clone size: .
CDR3 protein: ASSLMGQSDEAF; V gene: TRBV7-9; clone size: .
CDR3 protein: AISESEGTMSQY; V gene: TRBV10-3; clone size: .
CDR3 protein: ASSPNSNQPQH; V gene: TRBV18; clone size: once
CDR3 protein: ASSGRVTDTQY; V gene: TRBV25-1; clone size: .